The TCR beta chain under discussion was sequenced for a study of vaccination effects on CD4 cells after COVID-19. Study-level background: Vaccine administered to participants consisted of two doses of either BNT162b2 or mRNA-1273.

Study conclusions and caveats: Clones from infection and from vaccination both contracted markedly late after vaccination. Common cold coronavirus cross-reactivity was shown by only 1 of 255 vaccine-induced clones in healthy vaccinees.

Looked up from germline, CDR1 is KGHDR and CDR2 is SFDVKD. Germline trimming cut 4 bases from V and 7 bases from J; bases unmatched to any gene: 7. The CDR3 totals 15 residues. About this clone: Its matching antigen is unknown.

CD4+ T cells specific for antigen were expanded with viral peptide pools by the ViraFEST assay before sequencing. With more than 9 days of culture completed, CD4+ T cells were isolated. Each vaccine recipient was nucleocapsid antibody negative and had no prior SARS-CoV-2 infection. The repertoire was sequenced with immunoSEQ multiplex PCR; TCRdb's copy has only in-frame clones and lacks some. The sample lists 77,000 or so clones; around 78% were seen once. Sequencing was performed on CD4+ T cells from PBMCs cultured with SARS-CoV-2 spike peptides, taken before COVID-19 vaccination. V is TRBV24-1 and J is TRBJ2-2; 8 positions match TRBD2. The clonotype was recovered from a human donor who received a COVID-19 vaccine. The CDR3 spells CATSDPGREDGELFF. Here the CDR3 DNA reads TGTGCCACCAGTGACCCCGGGAGGGAGGACGGGGAGCTGTTTTTT.